This T cell receptor beta chain emerged from a study of OX40 agonist ivuxolimab in advanced cancers. Data came from immunoSEQ multiplex PCR; TCRdb stores just in-frame clones and leaves some out. Seen here are under 25,000 clones, 74% observed once, and the top ten hold 33%. The germline gives CDR1 GTSNPN, CDR2 SVGIG (reference sequence). V lost 0 bases, J lost 7 bases, and 10 bases lay in between. The CDR3 runs 12 residues. The J gene is TRBJ2-7, the V gene TRBV30; D is uncertain. Sequenced material: CD4+ or CD8+ T cells sorted from blood, taken in a trial of the OX40 agonist ivuxolimab. The source is an adult with an advanced solid tumor such as melanoma, head and neck, liver or kidney cancer. The CDR3 loop reads CAWSVPPGEQYF. The CDR3 nucleotides are TGTGCCTGGAGTGTTCCCCCCGGGGAGCAGTACTTC.